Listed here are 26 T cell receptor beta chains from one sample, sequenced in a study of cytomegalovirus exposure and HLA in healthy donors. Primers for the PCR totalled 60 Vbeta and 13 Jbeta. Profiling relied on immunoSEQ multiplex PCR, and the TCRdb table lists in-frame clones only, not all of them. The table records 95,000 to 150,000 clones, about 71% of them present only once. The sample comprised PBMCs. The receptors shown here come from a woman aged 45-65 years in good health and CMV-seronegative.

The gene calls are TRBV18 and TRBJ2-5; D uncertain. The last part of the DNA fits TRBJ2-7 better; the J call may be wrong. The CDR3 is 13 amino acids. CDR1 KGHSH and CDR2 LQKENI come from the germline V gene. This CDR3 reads CASSPPGSYEQYF. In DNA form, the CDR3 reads TGTGCCAGCTCACCACCTGGTTCCTACGAGCAGTACTTC.

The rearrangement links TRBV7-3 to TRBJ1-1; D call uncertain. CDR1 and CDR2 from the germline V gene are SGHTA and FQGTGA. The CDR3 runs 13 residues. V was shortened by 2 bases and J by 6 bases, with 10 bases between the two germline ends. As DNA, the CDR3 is TGTGCCAGCAGCTTATCCCCGGGTTCTGAAGCTTTCTTT. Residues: CASSLSPGSEAFF.

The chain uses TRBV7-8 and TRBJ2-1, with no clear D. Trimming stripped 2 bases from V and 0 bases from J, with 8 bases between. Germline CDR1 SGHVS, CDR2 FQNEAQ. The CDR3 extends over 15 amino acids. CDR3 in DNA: TGTGCCAGCAGCTTACCCCCGAGCTCCTACAATGAGCAGTTCTTC. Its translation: CASSLPPSSYNEQFF. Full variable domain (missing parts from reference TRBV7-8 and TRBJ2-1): GAGVSQSPRYKVAKRGQDVALRCDPISGHVSLFWYQQALGQGPEFLTYFQNEAQLDKSGLPSDRFFAERPEGSVSTLKIQRTQQEDSAVYLCASSLPPSSYNEQFFGPGTRLTVL.

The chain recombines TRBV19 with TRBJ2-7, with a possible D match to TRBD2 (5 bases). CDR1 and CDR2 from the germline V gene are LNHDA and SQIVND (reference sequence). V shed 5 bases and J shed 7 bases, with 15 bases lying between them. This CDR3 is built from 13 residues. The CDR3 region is CASSFEGRGEQYF. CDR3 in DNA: TGTGCCAGTAGTTTCGAAGGGAGAGGTGAGCAGTACTTC.

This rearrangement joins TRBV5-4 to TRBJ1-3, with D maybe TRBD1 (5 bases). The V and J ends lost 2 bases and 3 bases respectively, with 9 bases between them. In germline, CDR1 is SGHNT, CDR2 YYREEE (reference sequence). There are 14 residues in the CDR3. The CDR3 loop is CASSFDGGGNTIYF. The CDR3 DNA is TGTGCCAGCAGCTTCGACGGGGGTGGAAACACCATATATTTT.

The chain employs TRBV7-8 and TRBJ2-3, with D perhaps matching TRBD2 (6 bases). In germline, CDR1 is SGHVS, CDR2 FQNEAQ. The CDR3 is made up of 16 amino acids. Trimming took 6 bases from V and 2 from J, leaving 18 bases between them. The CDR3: CASRFRRASDTDTQYF. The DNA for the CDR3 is TGTGCCAGCAGGTTTCGGAGGGCCTCGGACACAGATACGCAGTATTTT.

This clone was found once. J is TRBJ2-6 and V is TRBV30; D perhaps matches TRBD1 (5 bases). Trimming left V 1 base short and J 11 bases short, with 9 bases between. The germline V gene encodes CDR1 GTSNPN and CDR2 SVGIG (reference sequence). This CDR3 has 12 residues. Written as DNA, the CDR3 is TGTGCCTGGAGTGGATGGGGCTACGTCCTGACTTTC. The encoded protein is CAWSGWGYVLTF.

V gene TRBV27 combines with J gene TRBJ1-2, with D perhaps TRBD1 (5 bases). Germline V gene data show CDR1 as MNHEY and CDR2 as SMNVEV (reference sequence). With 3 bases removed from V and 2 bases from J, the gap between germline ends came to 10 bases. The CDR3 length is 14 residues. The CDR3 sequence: CASSFRGDNYGYTF. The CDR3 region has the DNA TGTGCCAGCAGTTTCCGGGGGGACAACTATGGCTACACCTTC.

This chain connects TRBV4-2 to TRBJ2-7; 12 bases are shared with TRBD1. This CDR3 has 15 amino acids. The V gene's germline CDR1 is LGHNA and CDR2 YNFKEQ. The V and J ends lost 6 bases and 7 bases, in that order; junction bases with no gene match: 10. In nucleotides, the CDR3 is TGTGCCAGCAGTGGGACAGGGGGCGTGAACGAAGAGCAGTACTTC. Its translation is CASSGTGGVNEEQYF.

Here the CDR3 DNA reads TGTGCCAGCAGCGTAGATCAGGGAAACACCATATATTTT. Its translation: CASSVDQGNTIYF. The V and J genes are TRBV9 and TRBJ1-3; unclear D gene. The germline gives CDR1 SGDLS, CDR2 YYNGEE. V was shortened by 0 bases and J by 4 bases, with 5 bases between the two germline ends. The CDR3 runs to 13 residues.

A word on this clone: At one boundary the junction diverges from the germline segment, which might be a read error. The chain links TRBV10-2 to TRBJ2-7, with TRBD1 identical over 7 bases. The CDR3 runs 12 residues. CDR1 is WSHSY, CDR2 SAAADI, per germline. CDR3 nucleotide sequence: TGCGCCACTGGGGACAGAGGCTACGAGCAGTACTTT. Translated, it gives CATGDRGYEQYF.

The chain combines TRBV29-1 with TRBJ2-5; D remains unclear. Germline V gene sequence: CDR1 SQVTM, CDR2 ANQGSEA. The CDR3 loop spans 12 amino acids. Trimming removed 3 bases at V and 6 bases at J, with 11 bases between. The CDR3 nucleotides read TGCAGCGTTGAGTCGGGTCGGCAGACCCAGTACTTC. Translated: CSVESGRQTQYF.

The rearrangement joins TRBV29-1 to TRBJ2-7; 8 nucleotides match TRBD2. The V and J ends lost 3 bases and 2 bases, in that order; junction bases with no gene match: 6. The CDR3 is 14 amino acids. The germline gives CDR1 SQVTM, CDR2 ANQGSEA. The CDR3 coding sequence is TGCAGCGTTGACGGGGGGGGCCCGGCCTACGAGCAGTACTTC. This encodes CSVDGGGPAYEQYF.

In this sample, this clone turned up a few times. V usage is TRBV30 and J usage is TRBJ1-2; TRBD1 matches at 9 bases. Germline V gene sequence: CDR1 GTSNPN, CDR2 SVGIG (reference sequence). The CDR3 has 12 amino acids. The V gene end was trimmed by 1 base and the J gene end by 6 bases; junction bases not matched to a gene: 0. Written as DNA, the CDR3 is TGTGCCTGGAGTGGGACAGGGGATGGCTACACCTTC. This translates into CAWSGTGDGYTF.

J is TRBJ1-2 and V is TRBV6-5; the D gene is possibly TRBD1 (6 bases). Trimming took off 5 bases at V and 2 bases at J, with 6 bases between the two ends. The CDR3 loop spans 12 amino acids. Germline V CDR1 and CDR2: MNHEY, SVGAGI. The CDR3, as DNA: TGTGCCAGCAGTACAGGGAACTATGGCTACACCTTC. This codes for CASSTGNYGYTF.

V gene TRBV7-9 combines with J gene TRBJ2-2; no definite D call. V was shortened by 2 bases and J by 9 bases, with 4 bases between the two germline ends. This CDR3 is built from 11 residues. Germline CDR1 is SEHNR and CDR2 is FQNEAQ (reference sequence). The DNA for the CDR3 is TGTGCCAGCAGCTTAAATAGGGAGCTGTTTTTT. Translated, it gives CASSLNRELFF.

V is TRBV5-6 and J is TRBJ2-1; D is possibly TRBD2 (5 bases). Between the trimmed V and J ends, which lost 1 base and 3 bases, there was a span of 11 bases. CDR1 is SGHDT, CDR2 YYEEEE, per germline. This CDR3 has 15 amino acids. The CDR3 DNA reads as TGTGCCAGCAGCTTGTTGGGAGAGGGCTACAATGAGCAGTTCTTC. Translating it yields CASSLLGEGYNEQFF. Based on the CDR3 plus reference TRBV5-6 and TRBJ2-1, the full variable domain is DAGVTQSPTHLIKTRGQQVTLRCSPKSGHDTVSWYQQALGQGPQFIFQYYEEEERQRGNFPDRFSGHQFPNYSSELNVNALLLGDSALYLCASSLLGEGYNEQFFGPGTRLTVL.

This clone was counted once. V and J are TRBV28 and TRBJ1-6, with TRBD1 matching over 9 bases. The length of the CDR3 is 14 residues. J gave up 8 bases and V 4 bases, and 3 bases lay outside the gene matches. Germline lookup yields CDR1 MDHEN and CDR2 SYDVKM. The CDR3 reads CASSSTGGYSPLHF. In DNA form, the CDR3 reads TGTGCCAGCAGTTCGACAGGGGGTTATTCACCCCTCCACTTT.

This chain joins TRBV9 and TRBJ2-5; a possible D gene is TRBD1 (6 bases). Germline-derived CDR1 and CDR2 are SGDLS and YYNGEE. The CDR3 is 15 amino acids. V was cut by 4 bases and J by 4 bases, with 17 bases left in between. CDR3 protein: CASSNSGWGRETQYF. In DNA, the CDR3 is TGTGCCAGCAGCAACAGCGGATGGGGGCGAGAGACCCAGTACTTC.

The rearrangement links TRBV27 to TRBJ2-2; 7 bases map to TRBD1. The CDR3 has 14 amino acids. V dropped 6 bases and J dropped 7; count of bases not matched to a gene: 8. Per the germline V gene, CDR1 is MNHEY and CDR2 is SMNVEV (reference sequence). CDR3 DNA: TGTGCCAGCAGAAAAACAGGGGATGGCGGGGAGCTGTTTTTT. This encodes CASRKTGDGGELFF.

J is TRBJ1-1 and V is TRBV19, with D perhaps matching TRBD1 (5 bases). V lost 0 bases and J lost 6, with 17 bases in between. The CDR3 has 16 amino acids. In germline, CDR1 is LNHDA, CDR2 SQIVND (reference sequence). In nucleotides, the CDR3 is TGTGCCAGTAGTATAGATGCAGGTCAGGGATGGGCTGAAGCTTTCTTT. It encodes CASSIDAGQGWAEAFF.

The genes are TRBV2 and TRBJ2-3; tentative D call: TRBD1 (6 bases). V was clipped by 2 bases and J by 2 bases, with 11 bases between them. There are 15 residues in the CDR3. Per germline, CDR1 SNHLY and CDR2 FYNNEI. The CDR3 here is CASSELGGFTDTQYF. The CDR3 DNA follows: TGTGCCAGCAGTGAACTTGGGGGCTTCACAGATACGCAGTATTTT. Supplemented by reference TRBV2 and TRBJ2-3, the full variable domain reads EPEVTQTPSHQVTQMGQEVILRCVPISNHLYFYWYRQILGQKVEFLVSFYNNEISEKSEIFDDQFSVERPDGSNFTLKIRSTKLEDSAMYFCASSELGGFTDTQYFGPGTRLTVL.

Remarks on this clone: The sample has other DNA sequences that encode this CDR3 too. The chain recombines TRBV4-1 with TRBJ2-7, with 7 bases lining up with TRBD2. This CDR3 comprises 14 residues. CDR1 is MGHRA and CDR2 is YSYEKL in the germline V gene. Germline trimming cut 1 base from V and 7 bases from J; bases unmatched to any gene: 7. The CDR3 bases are TGCGCCAGCAGCCAAGTCGGGGGGTCTGGGGAGCAGTACTTC. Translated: CASSQVGGSGEQYF.

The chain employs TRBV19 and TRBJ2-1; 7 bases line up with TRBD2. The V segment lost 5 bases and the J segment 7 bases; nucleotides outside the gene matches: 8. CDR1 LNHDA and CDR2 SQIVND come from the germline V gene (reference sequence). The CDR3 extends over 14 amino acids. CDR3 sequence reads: CASSGGGPENEQFF. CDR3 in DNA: TGTGCCAGTAGTGGGGGAGGGCCGGAAAATGAGCAGTTCTTC. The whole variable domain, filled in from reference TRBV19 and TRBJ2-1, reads DGGITQSPKYLFRKEGQNVTLSCEQNLNHDAMYWYRQDPGQGLRLIYYSQIVNDFQKGDIAEGYSVSREKKESFPLTVTSAQKNPTAFYLCASSGGGPENEQFFGPGTRLTVL.

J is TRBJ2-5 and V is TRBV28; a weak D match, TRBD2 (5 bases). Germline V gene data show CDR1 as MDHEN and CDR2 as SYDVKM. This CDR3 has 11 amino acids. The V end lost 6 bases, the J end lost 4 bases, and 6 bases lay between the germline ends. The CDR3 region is CASSSGETQYF. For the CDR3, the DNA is TGTGCCAGCAGCAGCGGAGAGACCCAGTACTTC.

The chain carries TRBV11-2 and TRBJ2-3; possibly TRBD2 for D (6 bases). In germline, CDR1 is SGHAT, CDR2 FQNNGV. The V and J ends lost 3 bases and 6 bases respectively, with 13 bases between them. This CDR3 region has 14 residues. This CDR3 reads CASSFIAGIDTQYF. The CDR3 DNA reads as TGTGCCAGCAGCTTTATCGCGGGAATTGATACGCAGTATTTT.